These T cell receptor beta chains were read from a single sample in a study of tumor and adjacent non-tumor tissue in lung cancer. Using its own MiXCR run on the multiplex PCR reads, TCRdb lists one record per CDR3 protein. The sample consists of 90,000 to 120,000 distinct CDR3 sequences, roughly two thirds of them appearing once. Sequencing was carried out using distant non-tumor lung tissue. Receptor source: a young man with non-small cell lung cancer. Both conserved end residues are part of each CDR3. Each record gives: D gene, clone size, J gene, V gene, CDR3 DNA, CDR3 protein. The D gene is left open where the match is weak. For some rows the clone size is stated as once, few or many, or as a class when expanded; others skip it.

>NA|NA|TRBJ1-2|TRBV29-1
TGCAGCGTTGATGAGACGGGGGCGATGATGGGAGGCTACACCTTC
CSVDETGAMMGGYTF
>TRBD2|NA|TRBJ2-1|TRBV6-5
TGTGCCAGTGGTGACACTAGCGGGAGTGAGCAGTTCTTC
CASGDTSGSEQFF
>TRBD2|NA|TRBJ2-2|TRBV12-3/TRBV12-4
TGTGCCAGCAGCATACTAGCGGGAGGGACCAGGGAGCTGTTTTTC
CASSILAGGTRELFF
>NA|NA|TRBJ2-1|TRBV29-1
TGCAGCGTTGTAGCCCAAATCGATGATGAGCAGTTCTTC
CSVVAQIDDEQFF
>TRBD2|NA|TRBJ2-1|TRBV19
TGTGCCAGTAGTGGGAGGGGCTACAATGAGCAGTTCTTC
CASSGRGYNEQFF
>NA|NA|TRBJ2-7|TRBV5-6
TGTGCCAGCAGCGCGGCCGTACCAGGAATATACGAGCAGTACTTC
CASSAAVPGIYEQYF
>NA|NA|TRBJ2-1|TRBV20-1
TGCAGTGCTAGATCCCAGGGAGGCCTGAATGGGGAGTTCTTC
CSARSQGGLNGEFF
>TRBD1|once|TRBJ1-2|TRBV5-1
TGCGCCAGCAGCGACACAGGGGGCGATTGTGGCTACACCTTC
CASSDTGGDCGYTF
>NA|few|TRBJ2-1|TRBV6-5
TGTGCCAGCAGTCCCGTAGCGACTGGAGACAATGAGCAGTTCTTC
CASSPVATGDNEQFF
>NA|NA|TRBJ2-7|TRBV20-1
TGCAGTGCTAGCTTCACCGGGAGCCGGGACGAGCAGTACTTC
CSASFTGSRDEQYF
>NA|once|TRBJ2-1|TRBV10-1
TGCGCCAGCGGTGAGGCCAAGGGGAATGAGCAGTTCTTC
CASGEAKGNEQFF
>NA|NA|TRBJ2-3|TRBV11-1
TGTGCCAGCAGCTTGCTAACGTCAGATAAGCAGTATTTT
CASSLLTSDKQYF
>TRBD1|NA|TRBJ2-5|TRBV12-3/TRBV12-4
TGTGTCAGCACACGGACAGGGTCATCTGAGACCCAGTACTTC
CVSTRTGSSETQYF
>TRBD2|NA|TRBJ2-4|TRBV20-1
TGCAATGCCGGCTCACTAGCGGGAGTGAAAAACATTCAGTACTTC
CNAGSLAGVKNIQYF
>TRBD2|NA|TRBJ2-3|TRBV12-3/TRBV12-4
TGTGCCAGCGGCTTTGACACTAGCGGGGGGGCATTGAATACGCAGTATTTT
CASGFDTSGGALNTQYF
>TRBD1|many|TRBJ2-1|TRBV20-1
TGCAGTGCTAGAGATCAGGGGGCAACCCGGCACAATGAGCAGTTCTTC
CSARDQGATRHNEQFF
>NA|NA|TRBJ2-1|TRBV11-3
TGTGCCAGCAGCCCCGGGGCCTCCCTCTACAATGAGCAGTTATTC
CASSPGASLYNEQLF
>TRBD2|NA|TRBJ2-2|TRBV20-1
TGCGGTGCTAGACCCAACCTTCTAGCGGGAGAGACAGGGGAGCTGTTTTTT
CGARPNLLAGETGELFF
>TRBD1|many|TRBJ1-1|TRBV12-3/TRBV12-4
TGTGCCAGCTCTCAGGGGGACACTGAAGCTTTCTTT
CASSQGDTEAFF
>NA|many|TRBJ2-3|TRBV11-3
TGTGCCAGCAGCTTAGAGGGGGGGCTGAACACAGATACGCAGTATTTT
CASSLEGGLNTDTQYF
>NA|many|TRBJ1-1|TRBV11-2
TGTGCCAGCAGCTCCTTCCTAGGGCCCACTGAAGCTTTCTTT
CASSSFLGPTEAFF
>NA|many|TRBJ1-1|TRBV6-6
TGTGCCAGCAGTTTCGCTTCCGGGGCCGAAGCTTTCTTT
CASSFASGAEAFF
>TRBD2|NA|TRBJ2-1|TRBV11-1
TGTGCCAGCACCTTAGCGGGAGGTATCTTCAATGAACAGTTCTTC
CASTLAGGIFNEQFF
>NA|NA|TRBJ2-1|TRBV4-1
TGCGCCAGTACCCGTTTTCCAGCGGGCTTAGCTCAATACAATGAGCAGTTCTTC
CASTRFPAGLAQYNEQFF
>NA|many|TRBJ2-5|TRBV29-1
TGCAGCGTTGATTTGGTGGGGACCCAGTACTTC
CSVDLVGTQYF
>TRBD2|NA|TRBJ2-5|TRBV20-1
TGCAGTGCAATTAGACTAGCGGAGCAAGAGACCCCGTACTTC
CSAIRLAEQETPYF
>NA|NA|TRBJ2-5|TRBV6-5
TGTGCCAGCAGTCTCTGGACAGGACTAGAGAGGACCCAGTACTTC
CASSLWTGLERTQYF
>NA|few|TRBJ2-5|TRBV6-5
TGTGCCAGGAGTTCCGTCTCGGGAGAGACCCAGTACTTC
CARSSVSGETQYF
>TRBD1|NA|TRBJ2-7|TRBV20-1
TGCAGTGAAAGTCGACAGGGAGTGTACTTC
CSESRQGVYF
>NA|NA|TRBJ1-1|TRBV12-3/TRBV12-4
TGTGTCAGCAGTTTAGTTACTGGGATTGAAGCTTTCTTT
CVSSLVTGIEAFF
>TRBD2|NA|TRBJ2-7|TRBV4-1
TGCACCAGCAGCCAAGATGAAACGGGGGGGACCTACGAGCAGTACTTC
CTSSQDETGGTYEQYF
>NA|medium-sized|TRBJ1-1|TRBV4-1
TGCGCCAGCAGCCAAGATGGGCACAACGAAGCTTTCTTT
CASSQDGHNEAFF
>TRBD2|NA|TRBJ2-3|TRBV25-1
TGTACCAGCAGCAAAGGCGAGCGGGATTTTACTAGCACAGATACGCAGTATTTT
CTSSKGERDFTSTDTQYF
>NA|NA|TRBJ2-7|TRBV6-2/TRBV6-3
TGTGCCAGCAGTTGGGGGGTATACGAACAGTACTTC
CASSWGVYEQYF
>NA|NA|TRBJ2-2|TRBV6-5
TGCGCCAGCAGCCTGACCTGGAGCTCCGTGAACACCGGGGAGCTGTTTTTT
CASSLTWSSVNTGELFF
>NA|NA|TRBJ2-7|TRBV11-2
TGTACAAGCACCCGGGGCGCAGGGATTTTCTACGAGCAGTACTTC
CTSTRGAGIFYEQYF
>NA|NA|TRBJ1-5|TRBV6-2/TRBV6-3
TGTTCCAGCAGTTTCTCGGAGGACAGCGTATTATATAGCAATCAGCCCCAGCATTTT
CSSSFSEDSVLYSNQPQHF
>TRBD1|NA|TRBJ2-7|TRBV29-1
TGCAGCGTTGGGGTGGCAGGGGGCGCGGGGGAGCAGTACTTC
CSVGVAGGAGEQYF
>NA|NA|TRBJ2-7|TRBV20-1
TGCATTGCTCGCCAGTTCGCCGCCTACGAGCAGTACTTC
CIARQFAAYEQYF
>TRBD1|NA|TRBJ1-4|TRBV12-3/TRBV12-4
TGCGCCAGCAGTCAAGGACAGGGGCCAACTAATGAAAAACTGTTTTTT
CASSQGQGPTNEKLFF
>TRBD1|NA|TRBJ2-7|TRBV29-1
TGTAGCTTTGCGGTGGGGACAGGGGGCCACGAGCAGTACTTC
CSFAVGTGGHEQYF
>NA|NA|TRBJ2-7|TRBV11-1
TGTACCAGCAGCTTTTTTGCAGCCTACGAGCAGTACTTC
CTSSFFAAYEQYF
>TRBD1|NA|TRBJ2-2|TRBV6-5
TGTGCCAGCAGCGCCTGGGACAGTCGAGCGGGGGAGCTGTTTTTT
CASSAWDSRAGELFF
>TRBD1|NA|TRBJ2-7|TRBV29-1
TGCAGCCTTCTGAGGACAGGGGGGTACGAGAAGTACTTC
CSLLRTGGYEKYF
>NA|many|TRBJ1-5|TRBV6-1
TGTCTGAAACCCGATAGCAATCAGCCCCAGCATTTT
CLKPDSNQPQHF